The clone carrying this TCR beta chain showed up many times. Its antigen is not known. The time point denotes: sample taken at primary tumor resection. The cohort: 70 to 85 early-stage, untreated non-small cell lung cancer patients. The input material, whole RNA from tumor, nontumor lung or frozen PBMC, was sequenced unsorted. TCRdb re-called the 5' RACE reads with MiXCR, one entry per CDR3 protein. The table has 10,000 to 15,000 distinct CDR3 sequences, approximately 3.8% seen once. V lost 3 bases to trimming and J lost 5 bases, with 5 bases between them. This CDR3 contains 12 residues. The germline V gene encodes CDR1 SGHAT and CDR2 FQNNGV. This sample was included in a study of spatial heterogeneity in lung cancer. Study-level background: For the average unique TCR and UMI combination, more than 9.5 occurrences appeared in raw reads.

Overall study findings and caveats: Relative to follow-up, resection was when ubiquitous expanded tumor TCRs appeared more in blood.

Sequencing used PBMCs, obtained at surgery. The receptor's source is a male donor with early-stage non-small cell lung cancer. The chain recombines TRBV11-2 with TRBJ1-3; D remains unclear. The CDR3 DNA is TGTGCCAGCAGCTTGGGCAGAAACACCATATATTTT. This translates into CASSLGRNTIYF. Based on the CDR3 plus reference TRBV11-2 and TRBJ1-3, the full variable domain is EAGVAQSPRYKIIEKRQSVAFWCNPISGHATLYWYQQILGQGPKLLIQFQNNGVVDDSQLPKDRFSAERLKGVDSTLKIQPAKLEDSAVYLCASSLGRNTIYFGEGSWLTVV.